One T cell receptor (beta chain) is described in this entry. The antigen remains undetermined. CDR3 length: 14 residues. V was clipped by 5 bases and J by 6 bases, with 17 bases between them. Germline V CDR1 and CDR2: SGHTA, FQGNSA. A second PCR of 7 to 11 cycles used a sample-barcoded 5' primer and a J-beta primer mix. Each cDNA molecule was tagged by a template-switch adaptor that had 12 random nucleotides. In TCRdb, the 5' RACE reads were re-called with MiXCR into one record per CDR3 protein. The sample lists hundreds of thousands of distinct CDR3 sequences, less than 45% occurring once. The data derive from a study of blood T cells in healthy people across ages. Study-wide results and limits: Observed TCR beta diversity showed a strong correlation with the percentage of naive T cells as measured by flow cytometry. Long-lived donors carried more naive CD4+ cells and greater diversity than aged donors.

The sequencing sample was made of blood. J is TRBJ2-7 and V is TRBV7-2, with D possibly being TRBD2 (6 bases). The TCR sequence derives from an elderly man in good health. The CDR3 DNA reads as TGTGCCAGCAGCCGGGACTCCGCGGCGAGCGAGCAGTACTTC. This sequence encodes CASSRDSAASEQYF.